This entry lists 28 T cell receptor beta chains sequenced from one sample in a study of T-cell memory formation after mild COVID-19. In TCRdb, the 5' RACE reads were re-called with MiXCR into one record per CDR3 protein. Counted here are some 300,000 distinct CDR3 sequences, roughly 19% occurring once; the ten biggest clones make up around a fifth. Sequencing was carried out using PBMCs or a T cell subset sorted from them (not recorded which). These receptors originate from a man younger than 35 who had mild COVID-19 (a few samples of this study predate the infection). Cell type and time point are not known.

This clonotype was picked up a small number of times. The CDR3 loop reads CASLGGATGELFF. DNA of the CDR3: TGTGCCAGCTTGGGCGGCGCCACCGGGGAGCTGTTTTTT. This sequence joins TRBV6-6 and TRBJ2-2; D not resolved. Germline assignment: CDR1 MNHNY and CDR2 SVGAGI (reference sequence). CDR3 length equals 13 residues. Trimming shortened V by 8 bases and J by 4 bases, and 11 bases separated the two germline ends.

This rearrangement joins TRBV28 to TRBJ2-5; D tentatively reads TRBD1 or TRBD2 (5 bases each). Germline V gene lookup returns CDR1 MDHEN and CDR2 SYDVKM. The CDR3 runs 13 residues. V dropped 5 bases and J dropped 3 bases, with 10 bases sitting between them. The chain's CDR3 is CASSMWGKETQYF. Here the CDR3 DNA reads TGTGCCAGCAGTATGTGGGGGAAAGAGACCCAGTACTTC.

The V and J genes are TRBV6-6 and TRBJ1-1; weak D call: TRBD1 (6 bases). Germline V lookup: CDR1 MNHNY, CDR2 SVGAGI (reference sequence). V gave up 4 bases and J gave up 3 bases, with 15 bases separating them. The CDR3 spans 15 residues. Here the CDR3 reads CASSLFIQGYTEAFF. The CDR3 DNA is TGTGCCAGCAGTTTATTCATACAGGGATACACTGAAGCTTTCTTT.

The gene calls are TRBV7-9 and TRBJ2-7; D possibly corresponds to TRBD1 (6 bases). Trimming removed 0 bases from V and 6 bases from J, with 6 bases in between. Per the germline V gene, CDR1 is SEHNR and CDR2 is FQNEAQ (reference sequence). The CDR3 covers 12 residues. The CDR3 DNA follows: TGTGCCAGCAGCTTAGCAGGGGGCGAGCAGTACGTC. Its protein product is CASSLAGGEQYV.

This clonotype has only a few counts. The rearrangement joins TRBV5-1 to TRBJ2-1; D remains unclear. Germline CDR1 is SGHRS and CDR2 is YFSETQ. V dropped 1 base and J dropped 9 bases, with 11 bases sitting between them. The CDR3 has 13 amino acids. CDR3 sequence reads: CASSLIGNSEQFF. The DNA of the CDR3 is TGCGCCAGCAGCTTGATTGGGAATAGTGAGCAGTTCTTC.

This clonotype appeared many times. The CDR3 reads CASTGGTHVRETQYF. CDR3 coding DNA: TGTGCCAGCACTGGCGGGACCCATGTACGGGAGACCCAGTACTTC. The chain links TRBV12-3 or TRBV12-4 to TRBJ2-5, with D possibly TRBD2 on 6 matching bases. The CDR3 has 15 amino acids. Deletions cut 7 bases from V and 5 bases from J, with 20 bases between.

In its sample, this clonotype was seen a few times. DNA for the CDR3: TGTGCCAGCAGTCGGCCTTGGAGCCGGTCGGTCACAGATACGCAGTATTTT. Residues: CASSRPWSRSVTDTQYF. The chain is built from TRBV12-3 or TRBV12-4 and TRBJ2-3; D ambiguous. Trimming took 5 bases from V and 2 from J, leaving 20 bases between them. The CDR3 loop spans 17 amino acids.

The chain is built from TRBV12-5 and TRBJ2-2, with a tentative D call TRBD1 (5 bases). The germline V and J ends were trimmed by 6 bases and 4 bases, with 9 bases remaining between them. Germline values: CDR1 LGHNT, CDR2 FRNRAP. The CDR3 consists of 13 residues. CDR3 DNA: TGTGCTAGTGGAGGGGATATCACCGGGGAGCTGTTTTTT. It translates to CASGGDITGELFF.

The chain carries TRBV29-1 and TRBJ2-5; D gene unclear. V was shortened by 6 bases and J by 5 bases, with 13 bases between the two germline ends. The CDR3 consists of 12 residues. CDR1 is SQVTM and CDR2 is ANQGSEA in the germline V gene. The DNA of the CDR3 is TGCAGCGTACAAGGCGCTTCTGAGACCCAGTACTTC. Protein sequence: CSVQGASETQYF.

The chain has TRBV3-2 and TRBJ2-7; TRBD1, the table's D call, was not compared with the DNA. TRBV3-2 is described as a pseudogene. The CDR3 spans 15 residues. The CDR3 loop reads CASSTRAFRLYEQYF. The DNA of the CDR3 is TGTGCCAGCAGCACCAGGGCGTTCCGCCTCTACGAGCAGTACTTC.

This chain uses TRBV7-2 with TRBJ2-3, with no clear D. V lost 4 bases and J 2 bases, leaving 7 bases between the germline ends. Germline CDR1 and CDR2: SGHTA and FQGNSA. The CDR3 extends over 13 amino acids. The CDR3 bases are TGTGCCAGCAGCTCAACCCCCACAGATACGCAGTATTTT. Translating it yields CASSSTPTDTQYF. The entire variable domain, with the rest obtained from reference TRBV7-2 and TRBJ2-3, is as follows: GAGVSQSPSNKVTEKGKDVELRCDPISGHTALYWYRQSLGQGLEFLIYFQGNSAPDKSGLPSDRFSAERTGGSVSTLTIQRTQQEDSAVYLCASSSTPTDTQYFGPGTRLTVL.

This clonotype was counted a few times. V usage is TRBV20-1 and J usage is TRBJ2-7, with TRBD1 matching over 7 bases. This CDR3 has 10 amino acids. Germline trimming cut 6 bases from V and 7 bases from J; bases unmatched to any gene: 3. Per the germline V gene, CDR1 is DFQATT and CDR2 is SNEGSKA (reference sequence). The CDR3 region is CSAAGGEQYF. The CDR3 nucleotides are TGCAGTGCAGCAGGGGGAGAGCAGTACTTC.

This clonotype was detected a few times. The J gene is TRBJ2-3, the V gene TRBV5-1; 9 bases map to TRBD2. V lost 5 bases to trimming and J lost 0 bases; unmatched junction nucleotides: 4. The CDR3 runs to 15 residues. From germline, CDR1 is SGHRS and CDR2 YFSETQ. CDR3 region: CASRPAGGSTDTQYF. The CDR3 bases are TGCGCCAGCAGGCCAGCGGGGGGTAGCACAGATACGCAGTATTTT.

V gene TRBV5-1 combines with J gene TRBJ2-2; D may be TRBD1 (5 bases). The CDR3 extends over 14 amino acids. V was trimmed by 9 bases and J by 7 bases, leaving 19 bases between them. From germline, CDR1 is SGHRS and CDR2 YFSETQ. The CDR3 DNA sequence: TGCGCCACCTCAAAAGGGGAACGGAGCGGGGAGCTGTTTTTT. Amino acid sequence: CATSKGERSGELFF.

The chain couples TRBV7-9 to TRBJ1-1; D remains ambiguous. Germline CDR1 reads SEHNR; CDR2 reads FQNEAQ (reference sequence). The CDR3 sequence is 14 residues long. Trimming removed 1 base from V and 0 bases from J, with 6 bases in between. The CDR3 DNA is TGTGCCAGCAGCTTAGATCACGTGAACACTGAAGCTTTCTTT. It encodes CASSLDHVNTEAFF.

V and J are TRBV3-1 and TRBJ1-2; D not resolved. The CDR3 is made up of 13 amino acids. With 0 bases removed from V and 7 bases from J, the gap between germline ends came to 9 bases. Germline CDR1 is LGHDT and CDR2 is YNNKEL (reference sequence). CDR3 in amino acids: CASSQDGVFGYTF. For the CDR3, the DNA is TGTGCCAGCAGCCAAGATGGGGTTTTTGGCTACACCTTC.

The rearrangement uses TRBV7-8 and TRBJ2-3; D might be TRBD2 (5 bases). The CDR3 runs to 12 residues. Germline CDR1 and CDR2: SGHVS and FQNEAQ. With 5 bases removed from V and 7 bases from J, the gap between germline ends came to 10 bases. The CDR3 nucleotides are TGTGCCAGCAGCATCGGACTGTATACGCAGTATTTT. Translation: CASSIGLYTQYF.

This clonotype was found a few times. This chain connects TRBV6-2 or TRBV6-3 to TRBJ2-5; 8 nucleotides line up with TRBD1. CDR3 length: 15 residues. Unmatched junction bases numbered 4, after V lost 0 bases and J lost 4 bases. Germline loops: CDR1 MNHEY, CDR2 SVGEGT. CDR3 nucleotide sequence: TGTGCCAGCAGTTACTCGACAGGGGCTAGAGAGACCCAGTACTTC. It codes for CASSYSTGARETQYF.

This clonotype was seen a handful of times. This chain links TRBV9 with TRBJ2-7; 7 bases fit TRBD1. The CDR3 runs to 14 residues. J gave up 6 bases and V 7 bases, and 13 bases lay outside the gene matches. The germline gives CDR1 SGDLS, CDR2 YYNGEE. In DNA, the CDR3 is TGTGCCAGCTCAGGAGAGGGGGCGAGGGGCGAGCAGTACTTC. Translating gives CASSGEGARGEQYF.

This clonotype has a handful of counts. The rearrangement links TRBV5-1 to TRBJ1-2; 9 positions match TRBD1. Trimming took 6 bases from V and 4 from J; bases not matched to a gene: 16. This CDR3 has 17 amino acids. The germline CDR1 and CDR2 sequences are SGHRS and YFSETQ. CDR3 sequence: CASTGYGTGTSSYGYTF. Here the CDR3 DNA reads TGCGCCAGCACGGGTTACGGGACAGGGACCTCCTCCTATGGCTACACCTTC.

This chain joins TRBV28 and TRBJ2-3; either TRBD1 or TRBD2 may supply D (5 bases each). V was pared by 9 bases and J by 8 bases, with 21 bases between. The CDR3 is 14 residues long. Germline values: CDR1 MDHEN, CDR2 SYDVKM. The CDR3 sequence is CARSAGTAFGTQYF. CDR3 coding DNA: TGTGCCAGAAGTGCCGGGACGGCCTTCGGTACGCAGTATTTT. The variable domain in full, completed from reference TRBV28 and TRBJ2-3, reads DVKVTQSSRYLVKRTGEKVFLECVQDMDHENMFWYRQDPGLGLRLIYFSYDVKMKEKGDIPEGYSVSREKKERFSLILESASTNQTSMYLCARSAGTAFGTQYFGPGTRLTVL.

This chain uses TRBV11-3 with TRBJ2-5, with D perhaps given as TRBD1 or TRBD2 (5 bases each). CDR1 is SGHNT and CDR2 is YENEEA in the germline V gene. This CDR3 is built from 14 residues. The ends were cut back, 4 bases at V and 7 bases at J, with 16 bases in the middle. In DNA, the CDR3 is TGTGCCAGCAGCTCGAGTTCGGGGCCTCTGACCCAGTACTTC. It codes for CASSSSSGPLTQYF.

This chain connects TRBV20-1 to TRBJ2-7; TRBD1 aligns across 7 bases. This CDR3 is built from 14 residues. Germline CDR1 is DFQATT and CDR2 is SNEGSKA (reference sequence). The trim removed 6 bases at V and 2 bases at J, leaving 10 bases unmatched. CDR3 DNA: TGCAGTGCCGCTATGACAGGGAGAACCTACGAGCAGTACTTC. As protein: CSAAMTGRTYEQYF.

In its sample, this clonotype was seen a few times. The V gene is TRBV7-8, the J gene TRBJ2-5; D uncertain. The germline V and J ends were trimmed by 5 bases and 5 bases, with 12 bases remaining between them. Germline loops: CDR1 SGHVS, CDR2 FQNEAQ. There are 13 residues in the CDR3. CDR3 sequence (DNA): TGTGCCAGCAGCCCGAGGCGGCGTGAGACCCAGTACTTC. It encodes CASSPRRRETQYF.

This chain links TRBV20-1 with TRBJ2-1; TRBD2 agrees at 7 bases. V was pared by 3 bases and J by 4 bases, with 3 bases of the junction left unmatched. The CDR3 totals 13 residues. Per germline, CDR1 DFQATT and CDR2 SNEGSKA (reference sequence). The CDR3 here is CSASRGEYNEQFF. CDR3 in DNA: TGCAGTGCTAGCCGGGGGGAGTACAATGAGCAGTTCTTC.

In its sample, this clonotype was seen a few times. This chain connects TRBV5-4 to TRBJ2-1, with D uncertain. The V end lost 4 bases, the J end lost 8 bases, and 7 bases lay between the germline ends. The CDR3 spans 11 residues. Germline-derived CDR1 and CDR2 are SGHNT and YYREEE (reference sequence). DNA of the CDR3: TGTGCCAGCAGCGAGGACCATGAGCAGTTCTTC. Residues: CASSEDHEQFF.

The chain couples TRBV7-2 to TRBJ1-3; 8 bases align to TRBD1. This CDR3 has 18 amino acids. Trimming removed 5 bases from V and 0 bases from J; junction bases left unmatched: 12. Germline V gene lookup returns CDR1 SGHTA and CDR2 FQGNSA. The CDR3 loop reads CASSPEATGGGSGNTIYF. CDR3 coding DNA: TGTGCCAGCAGCCCCGAGGCAACAGGGGGTGGCTCTGGAAACACCATATATTTT.

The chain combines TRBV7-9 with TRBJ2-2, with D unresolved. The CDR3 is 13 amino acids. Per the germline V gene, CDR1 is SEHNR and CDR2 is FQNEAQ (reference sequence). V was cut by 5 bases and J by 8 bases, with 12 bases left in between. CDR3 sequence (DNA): TGTGCCAGCAGCAGCTCAGGAACGGGGGAGCTGTTTTTT. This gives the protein CASSSSGTGELFF.